The rows below give T cell receptor beta chains drawn from one sample of a study of CD8 T cells in ankylosing spondylitis. TCRdb ran MiXCR on the 5' RACE reads and lists one entry per CDR3 protein. The data hold more than 300,000 distinct CDR3 sequences, with roughly 10% observed a single time. The specimen sequenced was blood, either unsorted or a sorted T cell fraction (not recorded which). These TCRs come from a female donor with ankylosing spondylitis or in good health (not recorded which). CDR3s include the opening cysteine and the closing phenylalanine or tryptophan. The order of the fields is V gene, D gene, J gene, clone size, CDR3 DNA, CDR3 protein. The D gene is left open where the match is weak. The listing skips clone size in some rows; elsewhere it reads once, few, many or a size class.

TRBV9	NA	TRBJ2-7	many	TGTGCCAGCAGCGTAGACCAGGGGTCCTACGAGCAGTACTTC	CASSVDQGSYEQYF
TRBV20-1	NA	TRBJ1-4	few	TGCAGTGCTAGAGATTCCCCCGGGGGGGGGGAAAAACTGTTTTTT	CSARDSPGGGEKLFF
TRBV18	TRBD1	TRBJ2-7	few	TGTGCCAGCTCATCGTCGATGCCCGGGACAGGGTCCTACGAGCAGTACTTC	CASSSSMPGTGSYEQYF
TRBV12-3/TRBV12-4	NA	TRBJ2-1	few	TGTGCCAGCAGTTTAGCAAGCCGAGGCAATGAGCAGTTCTTC	CASSLASRGNEQFF
TRBV29-1	NA	TRBJ2-7	many	TGCAGCGTTGGGGGCCCCACCTCCTACGAGCAGTACTTC	CSVGGPTSYEQYF
TRBV20-1	TRBD1	TRBJ2-7	many	TGCAGTCCTAGGCTACAGGGGACCTACGAGCAGTACTTC	CSPRLQGTYEQYF
TRBV28	TRBD1	TRBJ2-7	NA	TGTGCCAGCAGTTTCCGGGGACAGTCGGGTGAGCAGTACTTC	CASSFRGQSGEQYF
TRBV5-1	TRBD2	TRBJ2-5	few	TGCGCCAGCAGCTTAAGTAAGACTAGCGGGGGCTACCAAGAGACCCAGTACTTC	CASSLSKTSGGYQETQYF
TRBV20-1	NA	TRBJ2-7	many	TGCAGTGCTAGTACCCCATTGCTCGCCTACGAGCAGTACTTC	CSASTPLLAYEQYF
TRBV9	TRBD2	TRBJ2-2	many	TGCGCCAGCAGCATCACTAGCGGCGGCACCGGGGAGCTGTTTTTT	CASSITSGGTGELFF
TRBV20-1	NA	TRBJ2-5	many	TGCAGTGCTCCCCTTCTCAGGGCCTCGTGCTTC	CSAPLLRASCF
TRBV7-8	NA	TRBJ1-6	few	TGTGCCAGCAGAGACTACGACCGCTCCTTTAATTCACCCCTCCACTTT	CASRDYDRSFNSPLHF
TRBV5-1	TRBD1	TRBJ1-2	many	TGCGCCAGCAGCTTGGCTACAGGGGCGGTTATTTATGGCTACACCTTC	CASSLATGAVIYGYTF
TRBV7-9	TRBD2	TRBJ2-1	NA	TGTGCCAGCAGCTACTCCGGGACTAGCGGGTACAATGAGCAGTTCTTC	CASSYSGTSGYNEQFF
TRBV5-1	TRBD2	TRBJ2-3	few	TGCGCCAGCAGCAAAGAACTAGCGGGAGTCGTAGATACGCAGTATTTT	CASSKELAGVVDTQYF
TRBV5-1	TRBD1	TRBJ1-5	many	TGCGCCAGCAGCTTAAGACAGGGGGCGCGCGTCAATCAGCCCCAGCATTTT	CASSLRQGARVNQPQHF
TRBV11-1	NA	TRBJ1-3	few	TGTGCCAGCAGCTTAGCGCCGAGGGTTGGAACGCCGCATTCTGGAAACACCATATATTTT	CASSLAPRVGTPHSGNTIYF
TRBV10-3	NA	TRBJ2-7	many	TGTGCCATCGGCACGGGACTCCCCTACGAGCAGTACTTC	CAIGTGLPYEQYF
TRBV28	NA	TRBJ2-7	many	TGTGCCAGCAGTGAACAGACTGGAGAGCAGTACTTC	CASSEQTGEQYF
TRBV20-1	NA	TRBJ2-3	many	TGCAGTGCTAGAGTGGGCTCCGGCACAGATACGCAGTATTTT	CSARVGSGTDTQYF
TRBV7-9	TRBD1	TRBJ2-5	few	TGTGCCAGCAGCCCACAGGGGCTAAAGACCCAGTACTTC	CASSPQGLKTQYF
TRBV5-1	NA	TRBJ2-3	many	TGCGCCAGCAGCTTCGGAAGGACAGCGGGCGTTGGGCCGGGCTATACGCAGTATTTT	CASSFGRTAGVGPGYTQYF
TRBV7-9	NA	TRBJ2-5	many	TGTGCCAGCAGCTTTTCTGGGACCCAAGAGACCCAGTACTTC	CASSFSGTQETQYF
TRBV10-3	TRBD2	TRBJ2-3	many	TGTGCCATCAGTGGGACTAGCGGGGTTGCGCAGTATTTT	CAISGTSGVAQYF
TRBV11-2	NA	TRBJ1-5	many	TGTGCCAGCAGTCCGTCGGTCCGGGGGGCGGATTATAGCAATCAGCCCCAGCATTTT	CASSPSVRGADYSNQPQHF
TRBV29-1	TRBD2	TRBJ2-5	few	TGCAGCGTTCGGGGACCGGGACTACAAGAGACCCAGTACTTC	CSVRGPGLQETQYF
TRBV7-2	TRBD1	TRBJ2-7	many	TGTGCCAGCAGCCGGGGTCGGACAGGGGAGACCTACGAGCAGTACTTC	CASSRGRTGETYEQYF
TRBV29-1	NA	TRBJ2-3	many	TGCAGCGTTTACGGGGGCCTCACAGATACGCAGTATTTT	CSVYGGLTDTQYF
TRBV7-8	NA	TRBJ1-3	few	TGTGCCAGCAGCTTAGTCTCAGGGCGGGGAAACACCATATATTTT	CASSLVSGRGNTIYF
TRBV5-1	NA	TRBJ2-7	NA	TGCGCCAGCAGCCAAAGGACTTCTTACGAGCAGTACTTC	CASSQRTSYEQYF
TRBV20-1	TRBD2	TRBJ2-1	many	TGCAGTGCCCCTGGGGCGGGGGGATGGGAGCAGTTCTTC	CSAPGAGGWEQFF
TRBV6-5	NA	TRBJ2-3	many	TGTGCCAGCAGTTCCGGGACTGAGCCCGATACGCAGTATTTT	CASSSGTEPDTQYF
TRBV3-1	NA	TRBJ2-7	NA	TGTGCCAGCAGCCAAGATTTGAGCGGCGAGCAGTACTTC	CASSQDLSGEQYF
TRBV27	NA	TRBJ2-1	many	TGTGCCAGCAGTTTGAGGGGTCGGGCCAATGAGCAGTTCTTC	CASSLRGRANEQFF
TRBV7-9	NA	TRBJ2-3	NA	TGTGCCAGCAGCTTAGCGGCAGGGGTGGATACGCAGTATTTT	CASSLAAGVDTQYF
TRBV6-1	TRBD1	TRBJ2-4	many	TGTGCCAGCTACACCCGGGACAGTAACATTCAGTACTTC	CASYTRDSNIQYF
TRBV12-3/TRBV12-4	NA	TRBJ2-7	few	TGTGCCAGCAGTTTAGCGGGGGCCGGCTACGAGCAGTACTTC	CASSLAGAGYEQYF
TRBV27	NA	TRBJ1-5	many	TGTGCCAGCAGTTTTTCAAATCGGGGAACAACAAACCAGCCCCAGCATTTT	CASSFSNRGTTNQPQHF
TRBV28	TRBD1	TRBJ2-7	few	TGTGCCAGCAGTCCCCCAGGACAGGGGATCTACGAGCAGTACTTC	CASSPPGQGIYEQYF
TRBV24-1	TRBD1	TRBJ1-5	many	TGTGCCACCAGTGAGGGACAGTCACAGCCCCAGCATTTT	CATSEGQSQPQHF
TRBV20-1	NA	TRBJ2-7	many	TGCAGTGCTAGATCAGGCGGGACACATCCGTACGAGCAGTACTTC	CSARSGGTHPYEQYF
TRBV5-1	NA	TRBJ2-1	many	TGCGCCAGCAGCTTGAAGGCCAGGTACAATGAGCAGTTCTTC	CASSLKARYNEQFF
TRBV10-3	NA	TRBJ2-6	many	TGTGCCATCAGGGGTAGGGACTCTGGGGCCAACGTCCTGACTTTC	CAIRGRDSGANVLTF
TRBV20-1	NA	TRBJ1-3	many	TGCAGTGCTAAGGGGGGGGACACCGCGGGAAACACCATATATTTT	CSAKGGDTAGNTIYF
TRBV27	NA	TRBJ2-1	few	TGTGCCAGCAGTTATTCCACTCAGGGTAATGAGCAGTTCTTC	CASSYSTQGNEQFF
TRBV20-1	TRBD1	TRBJ1-1	many	TGCAGTGCTAGAACCGGGGGCGGGGGACAGCGAATGCCTGAAGCTTTCTTT	CSARTGGGGQRMPEAFF